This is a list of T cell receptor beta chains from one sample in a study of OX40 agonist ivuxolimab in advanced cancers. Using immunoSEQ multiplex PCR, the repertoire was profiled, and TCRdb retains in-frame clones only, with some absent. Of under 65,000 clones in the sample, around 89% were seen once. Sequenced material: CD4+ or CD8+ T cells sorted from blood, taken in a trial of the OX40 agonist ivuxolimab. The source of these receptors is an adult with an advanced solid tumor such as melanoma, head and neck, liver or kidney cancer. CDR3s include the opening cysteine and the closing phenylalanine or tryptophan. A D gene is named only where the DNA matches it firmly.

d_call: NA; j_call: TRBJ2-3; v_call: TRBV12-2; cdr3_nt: TGTGCAAGTCGCTCGCCCAGGGGTCGGGTTCGCACAGATACGCAGTATTTT; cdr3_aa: CASRSPRGRVRTDTQYF
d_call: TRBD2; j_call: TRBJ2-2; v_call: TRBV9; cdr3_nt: TGTGCCAGCAGCGTAGCTGGGGGGGGTCCCAACGCGAACACCGGGGAGCTGTTTTTT; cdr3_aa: CASSVAGGGPNANTGELFF
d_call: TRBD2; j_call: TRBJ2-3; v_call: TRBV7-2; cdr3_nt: TGTGCCAGCAGCTTAGTAGCGGGAGACGCAGATACGCAGTATTTT; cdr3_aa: CASSLVAGDADTQYF
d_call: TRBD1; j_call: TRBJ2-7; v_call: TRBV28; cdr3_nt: TGTGCCAGCAAGGGGACAGGGGGCTACTACGAGCAGTACTTC; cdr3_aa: CASKGTGGYYEQYF
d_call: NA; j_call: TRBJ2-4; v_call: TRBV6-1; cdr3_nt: TGTGCCAGCATCAACTACCAAAACATTCAGTACTTC; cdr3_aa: CASINYQNIQYF
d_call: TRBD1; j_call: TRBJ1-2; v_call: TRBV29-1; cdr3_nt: TGCAGCGTTGTACCAGAAGACAGGGCAGGTGGCTACACCTTC; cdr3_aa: CSVVPEDRAGGYTF
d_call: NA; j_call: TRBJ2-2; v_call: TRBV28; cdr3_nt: TGTGCCAGCTGTTTAGGCGGACAGAACACCGGGGAGCTGTTTTTT; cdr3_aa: CASCLGGQNTGELFF
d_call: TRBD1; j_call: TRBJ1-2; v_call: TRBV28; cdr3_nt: TGTGCCAGCAGAGAACCCGGGACAGGGGCCAACTATGGCTACACCTTC; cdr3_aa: CASREPGTGANYGYTF
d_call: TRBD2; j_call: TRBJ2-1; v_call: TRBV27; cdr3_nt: TGTGCCAGCAGTTTATTAACGGGACTAGGTAAAAATGAGCAGTTCTTC; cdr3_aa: CASSLLTGLGKNEQFF
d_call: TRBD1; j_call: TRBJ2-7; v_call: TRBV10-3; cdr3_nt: TGTGCCATCAGTGACAGGGGGTTCTACGAGCAGTACTTC; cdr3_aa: CAISDRGFYEQYF
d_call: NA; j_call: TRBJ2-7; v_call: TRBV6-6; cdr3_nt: TGTGCCAGCAATAGGGCCCCAGGGAACGAGCAGTACTTC; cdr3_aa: CASNRAPGNEQYF
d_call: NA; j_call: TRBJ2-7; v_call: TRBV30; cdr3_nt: TGTGCCTGGAGCCGGACTGCGCTTGGGGAGCAGTACTTC; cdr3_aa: CAWSRTALGEQYF
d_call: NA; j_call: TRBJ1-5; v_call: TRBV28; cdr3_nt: TGTGCCAGCAGTTTAGGTCACCTAAATCAGCCCCAGCATTTT; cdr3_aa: CASSLGHLNQPQHF
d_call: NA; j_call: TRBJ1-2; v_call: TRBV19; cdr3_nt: TGTGCCAGTAGTATCAGTCCGGTGGTTGGCTACACCTTC; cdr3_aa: CASSISPVVGYTF
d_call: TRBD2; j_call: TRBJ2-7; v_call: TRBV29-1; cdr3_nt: TGCAGCGTTACGACTAGCGGGGCCTACGAGCAGTACTTC; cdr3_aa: CSVTTSGAYEQYF